The 8 T cell receptor beta chains presented below share a single source sample, sequenced in a study of T cells after yellow fever vaccination. TCRdb recomputed calls from the 5' RACE reads with MiXCR, one row per CDR3 protein. The data contain 350,000 to 450,000 distinct CDR3 sequences, 18% of them seen just once; the ten biggest clones take up about 18%. The sample here was PBMCs, taken before the yellow fever booster vaccination. The receptors originated from a young man who received the YFV17D yellow fever vaccine.

The genes are TRBV4-3 and TRBJ2-6, with D unclear. Trimming pared 0 bases from V and 0 bases from J, leaving 9 bases between. The germline CDR1 and CDR2 sequences are LGHNA and YSLEER. CDR3 length: 17 amino acids. The CDR3 loop is CASSQDSVISGANVLTF. CDR3 sequence (DNA): TGCGCCAGCAGCCAAGATAGTGTCATCTCTGGGGCCAACGTCCTGACTTTC.

The gene calls are TRBV4-2 and TRBJ1-2; 7 nucleotides agree with TRBD1. CDR3 length: 16 residues. V was pared by 0 bases and J by 2 bases, with 6 bases of the junction left unmatched. Per the germline V gene, CDR1 is LGHNA and CDR2 is YNFKEQ. In nucleotides, the CDR3 is TGTGCCAGCAGCCAAGAGGCGGGACAGCGGAACTATGGCTACACCTTC. The encoded protein is CASSQEAGQRNYGYTF.

This clonotype has only a few counts. The chain carries TRBV27 and TRBJ2-3; the match to TRBD1 covers 8 bases. This CDR3 spans 14 amino acids. Germline-derived CDR1 and CDR2 are MNHEY and SMNVEV (reference sequence). V shed 4 bases and J 4 bases; nucleotides not matched to a gene: 4. DNA of the CDR3: TGTGCCAGCAGTTCAGGGGGCATGGCAGATACGCAGTATTTT. This encodes CASSSGGMADTQYF.

CDR3 nucleotide sequence: TGTGCCAGCGGAGGGAGGGCCCTGTACAATGAGCAGTTCTTC. It yields the protein CASGGRALYNEQFF. V gene TRBV6-5 combines with J gene TRBJ2-1, with 7 bases matching TRBD2. J was trimmed by 4 bases and V by 8 bases; bases with no gene match: 8. CDR3 length: 14 residues. Germline CDR1 is MNHEY and CDR2 is SVGAGI.

V and J are TRBV5-4 and TRBJ1-1; TRBD1 agrees at 9 bases. This CDR3 contains 15 residues. V shed 3 bases, J shed 1 base, and the junction held 4 bases outside the gene matches. Germline V gene data show CDR1 as SGHNT and CDR2 as YYREEE (reference sequence). The CDR3 loop reads CASSSRQGENTEAFF. DNA of the CDR3: TGTGCCAGCAGCTCTCGACAGGGGGAGAACACTGAAGCTTTCTTT.

The chain is built from TRBV7-2 and TRBJ2-2; the D gene is possibly TRBD2 (5 bases). The CDR3 runs to 17 residues. V lost 2 bases to trimming and J lost 5 bases, with 18 bases between them. Germline CDR1 is SGHTA and CDR2 is FQGNSA. The CDR3 DNA is TGTGCCAGCAGCTTACCCCCGGCTATCCCGGGGACCGGGGAGCTGTTTTTT. Amino acids: CASSLPPAIPGTGELFF.

This clonotype appeared a few times. V and J are TRBV25-1 and TRBJ1-2; unclear D gene. V dropped 5 bases and J dropped 7 bases, with 17 bases sitting between them. This CDR3 is 14 amino acids long. Germline V gene data show CDR1 as MGHDK and CDR2 as SYGVNS. CDR3 sequence reads: CASSFPGRDTGYTF. The CDR3, as DNA: TGTGCCAGCAGTTTCCCCGGTAGGGATACTGGCTACACCTTC.

The rearrangement joins TRBV4-1 to TRBJ2-7; D may match TRBD1 or TRBD2 (5 bases each). The CDR3 has 16 residues. The V end lost 5 bases, the J end lost 6 bases, and 23 bases lay between the germline ends. Germline CDR1 MGHRA, CDR2 YSYEKL. The CDR3 bases are TGCGCCAGCAGCAATCCGGGACGGGGCTTTGAGGGCGAGCAGTACTTC. This translates into CASSNPGRGFEGEQYF.